Below, 19 T cell receptor beta chains from the same sample are listed, as sequenced in a study of OX40 agonist ivuxolimab in advanced cancers. Repertoires were generated with immunoSEQ multiplex PCR, while TCRdb's copy carries only in-frame clones and drops some. The profile shows tens of thousands of clones, about 79% of them singletons. The input for sequencing was CD4+ or CD8+ T cells sorted from blood, taken in a trial of the OX40 agonist ivuxolimab. Every receptor here comes from an adult with an advanced solid tumor such as melanoma, head and neck, liver or kidney cancer.

The chain combines TRBV12-5 with TRBJ1-2; D not certain. Germline CDR1 LGHNT, CDR2 FRNRAP. V lost 7 bases to trimming and J lost 5 bases, with 11 bases between them. This CDR3 region has 12 residues. This chain's CDR3 is CASVRDTYGYTF. The CDR3 nucleotides are TGTGCTAGTGTTCGTGACACGTATGGCTACACCTTC.

In this sample, this clone turned up once. The chain carries TRBV10-1 and TRBJ2-1; 7 bases line up with TRBD1. Germline trimming cut 4 bases from V and 5 bases from J; bases unmatched to any gene: 17. CDR1 is WNHNN and CDR2 is SYGVQD in the germline V gene (reference sequence). This CDR3 region has 18 residues. This chain's CDR3 is CASSADRVLNHRNNEQFF. The CDR3 coding sequence is TGCGCCAGCAGTGCCGACAGGGTACTAAATCATCGGAACAATGAGCAGTTCTTC.

This clone has a single count. The chain uses TRBV4-1 and TRBJ2-5; 12 bases are a match to TRBD1. Trimming removed 4 bases from V and 1 base from J; junction bases left unmatched: 1. CDR3 length: 15 amino acids. Germline values: CDR1 MGHRA, CDR2 YSYEKL. DNA for the CDR3: TGCGCCAGCAGCCCGGGACAGGGGGCCCAAGAGACCCAGTACTTC. This sequence encodes CASSPGQGAQETQYF.

The chain employs TRBV6-5 and TRBJ2-7; D gene uncertain. Looked up from germline, CDR1 is MNHEY and CDR2 is SVGAGI. V lost 3 bases and J lost 2, with 2 bases in between. The CDR3 totals 11 residues. Here the CDR3 reads CASSYTYEQYF. The CDR3, as DNA: TGTGCCAGCAGTTATACCTACGAGCAGTACTTC.

This chain connects TRBV2 to TRBJ1-1, with 8 bases identical to TRBD1. This CDR3 is 13 amino acids long. The germline gives CDR1 SNHLY, CDR2 FYNNEI. V was pared by 7 bases and J by 3 bases, with 4 bases of the junction left unmatched. The CDR3 spells CASKKQGDTEAFF. The CDR3 bases are TGTGCCAGCAAAAAACAGGGGGACACTGAAGCTTTCTTT.

This clone has a handful of counts. Written as DNA, the CDR3 is TGTGCCAGCAGCTTAGCGCAAGGGTCACCCCTCCACTTT. This sequence encodes CASSLAQGSPLHF. The chain employs TRBV7-2 and TRBJ1-6, with no clear D. The CDR3 has 13 residues. Per the germline V gene, CDR1 is SGHTA and CDR2 is FQGNSA. With 0 bases removed from V and 10 bases from J, the gap between germline ends came to 7 bases.

The CDR3 region has the DNA TGTGCCAGCAGTATTGCAGGGGGCGTCTACGAGCAGTACTTC. Encoded protein: CASSIAGGVYEQYF. The chain couples TRBV7-2 to TRBJ2-7, with 8 nucleotides matching TRBD1. The V gene end was trimmed by 6 bases and the J gene end by 3 bases; junction bases not matched to a gene: 7. CDR1 and CDR2 (germline): SGHTA, FQGNSA. This CDR3 has 14 amino acids.

V is TRBV18 and J is TRBJ2-2; tentative D call: TRBD1 (6 bases). The CDR3 totals 16 residues. Germline assignment: CDR1 KGHSH and CDR2 LQKENI. Trimming shortened V by 6 bases and J by 0 bases, and 14 bases separated the two germline ends. CDR3 residues: CASSQQGHSNTGELFF. CDR3 DNA sequence: TGTGCCAGCTCTCAACAGGGCCACTCGAACACCGGGGAGCTGTTTTTT. The full variable domain, with the rest looked up from reference TRBV18 and TRBJ2-2, is NAGVMQNPRHLVRRRGQEARLRCSPMKGHSHVYWYRQLPEEGLKFMVYLQKENIIDESGMPKERFSAEFPKEGPSILRIQQVVRGDSAAYFCASSQQGHSNTGELFFGEGSRLTVL.

V and J are TRBV2 and TRBJ2-7; no clear D. Germline V CDR1 and CDR2: SNHLY, FYNNEI. Trimming cost V 4 bases and J 2 bases, with 12 bases left between them. This CDR3 has 14 amino acids. CDR3 nucleotide sequence: TGTGCCAGCAGTGGGGGTACACCTCCCTACGAGCAGTACTTC. Its translation is CASSGGTPPYEQYF.

The chain is built from TRBV4-1 and TRBJ2-3; tentatively, D is TRBD2 (6 bases). The CDR3 length is 15 residues. Germline V gene sequence: CDR1 MGHRA, CDR2 YSYEKL. Trimming removed 3 bases from V and 2 bases from J, with 12 bases in between. The CDR3 DNA sequence: TGCGCCAGCAGCCAGTGGTGGAGGGACACAGATACGCAGTATTTT. Translated: CASSQWWRDTDTQYF.

The rearrangement links TRBV19 to TRBJ1-2; weak D call: TRBD1 (6 bases). The germline gives CDR1 LNHDA, CDR2 SQIVND (reference sequence). CDR3 size: 15 residues. V lost 3 bases and J lost 2, with 13 bases in between. In DNA, the CDR3 is TGTGCCAGTAGTATTGCGGCCCAGGGGAACTATGGCTACACCTTC. Translation gives CASSIAAQGNYGYTF.

V gene TRBV6-5 combines with J gene TRBJ1-1; 7 nucleotides line up with TRBD1. Germline V gene data show CDR1 as MNHEY and CDR2 as SVGAGI. The CDR3 is 13 residues long. Germline trimming cut 10 bases from V and 11 bases from J; bases unmatched to any gene: 16. CDR3 nucleotides: TGTGCCACCCTCAGGGGGGCAGGGACGAGGGCTTTCTTT. Translation: CATLRGAGTRAFF.

The rearrangement uses TRBV7-3 and TRBJ1-5; no reliable D call. This CDR3 has 17 residues. Germline assignment: CDR1 SGHTA and CDR2 FQGTGA. Trimming took 0 bases from V and 2 from J, leaving 14 bases between them. CDR3: CASSLTVSRSGNQPQHF. The DNA for the CDR3 is TGTGCCAGCAGCTTAACGGTTTCCCGATCGGGCAATCAGCCCCAGCATTTT.

The rearrangement uses TRBV11-2 and TRBJ1-3, with D possibly TRBD1 on 5 matching bases. Trimming shortened V by 8 bases and J by 4 bases, and 18 bases separated the two germline ends. The CDR3 has 15 residues. CDR1 and CDR2 (germline): SGHAT, FQNNGV. CDR3 nucleotide sequence: TGTGCCAGCTGCCCCGGGACTCATTTAGGAAACACCATATATTTT. Its protein product is CASCPGTHLGNTIYF.

The gene calls are TRBV6-5 and TRBJ1-6; D not resolved. The CDR3 length is 13 residues. Trimming removed 1 base from V and 7 bases from J, with 5 bases in between. Per germline, CDR1 MNHEY and CDR2 SVGAGI. The CDR3 region has the DNA TGTGCCAGCAGTTACTTCGGGAATTCACCCCTCCACTTT. Translating it yields CASSYFGNSPLHF.

The chain uses TRBV28 and TRBJ1-1; TRBD1 matches 9 bases. CDR3 size: 13 residues. CDR1 is MDHEN, CDR2 SYDVKM, per germline. V trimming: 7 bases; J trimming: 10 bases; junction bases outside the gene matches: 10. This CDR3 reads CASTTAGTGLAFF. The CDR3 DNA follows: TGTGCCAGCACCACAGCAGGGACAGGGTTAGCTTTCTTT.

V is TRBV19 and J is TRBJ1-4; D unclear. The ends were cut back, 2 bases at V and 3 bases at J, with 10 bases in the middle. CDR3 length: 15 residues. CDR1 is LNHDA and CDR2 is SQIVND in the germline V gene (reference sequence). This CDR3 reads CASSITWAANEKLFF. The DNA for the CDR3 is TGTGCCAGTAGTATAACGTGGGCAGCTAATGAAAAACTGTTTTTT.

V is TRBV19 and J is TRBJ2-6; 10 bases are a match to TRBD1. The CDR3 totals 19 residues. Germline V gene lookup returns CDR1 LNHDA and CDR2 SQIVND (reference sequence). With 5 bases clipped from V and 0 bases from J, the junction kept 10 bases outside the gene matches. CDR3 protein: CASSSGTGVPHSGANVLTF. The DNA of the CDR3 is TGTGCCAGTAGTTCCGGGACAGGGGTTCCTCACTCTGGGGCCAACGTCCTGACTTTC. The full variable domain, in which reference TRBV19 and TRBJ2-6 provide the parts outside the CDR3, is DGGITQSPKYLFRKEGQNVTLSCEQNLNHDAMYWYRQDPGQGLRLIYYSQIVNDFQKGDIAEGYSVSREKKESFPLTVTSAQKNPTAFYLCASSSGTGVPHSGANVLTFGAGSRLTVL.

The chain uses TRBV7-2 and TRBJ2-5, with TRBD2 matching over 8 bases. The V segment lost 4 bases and the J segment 4 bases; nucleotides outside the gene matches: 11. This CDR3 is built from 16 residues. Per the germline V gene, CDR1 is SGHTA and CDR2 is FQGNSA. The CDR3 protein is CASSWSGTSTIETQYF. DNA of the CDR3: TGTGCCAGCAGCTGGTCCGGGACTAGTACGATAGAGACCCAGTACTTC.